The clone carrying this TCR beta chain was observed a single time. Antigen unknown. The entry originates in a study of CD8+ T cells in alopecia areata. About the study: Among treated patients, severity was scored by affected scalp area percentage.

Germline assignment: CDR1 MGHDK and CDR2 SYGVNS. V lost 4 bases to trimming and J lost 7 bases, with 4 bases between them. The CDR3 has 10 amino acids. The treatment denotes: oral pan-JAK inhibitor, 5-10 mg twice daily. As the sequencing template, cDNA was produced by extracting RNA and reverse transcribing it. Some clones are missing from TCRdb's copy, which holds only in-frame ones; the method was immunoSEQ multiplex PCR. This table has around 86,000 clones, 60% to 80% appearing once. Whole-study findings and limits: Among the 100 top clones, expanded CD8+ clones, like scalp clonality, were significantly decreased by tofacitinib. The study found higher clonality in lesional than normal scalp, especially in alopecia totalis/universalis.

The TCR sequence derives from a human donor with alopecia areata. J is TRBJ1-1 and V is TRBV25-1; unclear D gene. The source material was CD8+ T cells sorted from blood, sampled between weeks 43 and 45, from a patient treated with tofacitinib. CDR3 DNA: TGTGCCAGCAGTGGGATTGAAGCTTTCTTT. It encodes CASSGIEAFF.